This T cell receptor (beta chain) is drawn from a study of vaccination effects on CD4 cells after COVID-19. TCRdb's copy holds only in-frame clones and misses some; the assay was immunoSEQ multiplex PCR. The table has fewer than 65,000 clones, roughly 81% seen once. CDR3 length equals 12 residues. V gave up 0 bases and J gave up 5 bases, with 4 bases separating them. Germline CDR1 LGHDT, CDR2 YNNKEL (reference sequence). Before any sequencing was done, the ViraFEST assay used viral peptide pools to expand antigen-specific CD4+ T cells. Having been cultured for around ten days, the cells underwent CD4+ T cell isolation. As to this clone: Its specificity is unknown. The sample has other DNA sequences that encode this CDR3 too.

The sequence derives from a human donor who received a COVID-19 vaccine. V gene TRBV3-1 (or the pseudogene TRBV3-2) combines with J gene TRBJ2-5, with no clear D. The input for sequencing was CD4+ T cells from PBMCs cultured with HCoV-229E spike peptides, taken before COVID-19 vaccination. The CDR3 coding sequence is TGTGCCAGCAGCCAAGATCGGGAGACCCAGTACTTC. Translating gives CASSQDRETQYF.